This T cell receptor (beta chain) is drawn from a study of T-cell reconstitution after alpha-beta-depleted transplantation in children. Preparation of the TCRbeta library involved a method that used unique molecular identifiers. One entry per CDR3 protein, called by TCRdb with MiXCR from the PCR reads. The table lists about 540,000 distinct CDR3 sequences, 25% to 30% of them singletons. This clonotype showed up just a few times. The source was PBMCs, collected before TCRalphabeta/CD19-depleted stem cell transplant. The source is a boy younger than two with Wiskott-Aldrich syndrome, due to receive a stem cell transplant.

The CDR3 bases are TGTGCCACCAGTGACCCTAGCGGGAGCGGAGAGACCCAGTACTTC. Residues: CATSDPSGSGETQYF. V usage is TRBV24-1 and J usage is TRBJ2-5; 10 positions match TRBD2. The CDR3 runs to 15 residues. Per the germline V gene, CDR1 is KGHDR and CDR2 is SFDVKD. With V trimmed by 4 bases and J by 4 bases, 5 bases remained unmatched.